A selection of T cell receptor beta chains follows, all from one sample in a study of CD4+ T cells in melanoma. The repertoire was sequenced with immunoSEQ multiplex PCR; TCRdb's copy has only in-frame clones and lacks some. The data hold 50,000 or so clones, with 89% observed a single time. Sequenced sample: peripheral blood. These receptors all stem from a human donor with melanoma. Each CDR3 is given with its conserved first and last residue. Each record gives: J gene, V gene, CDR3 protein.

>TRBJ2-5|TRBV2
CASSRRVLETQYF
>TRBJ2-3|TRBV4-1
CASSQDRAGGPDTQYF
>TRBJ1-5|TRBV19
CASSIDQNRLQPQHF
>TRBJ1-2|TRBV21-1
CASSKEVTNYGYTF
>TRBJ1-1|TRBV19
CASSTPVGTPNTEAFF
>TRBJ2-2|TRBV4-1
CASSQDPRRGSTGELFF
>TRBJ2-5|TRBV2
CASSGPQSQYF
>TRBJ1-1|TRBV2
CASSDPRGGMNTEAFF
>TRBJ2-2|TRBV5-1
CASSLATPGQGAGELFF
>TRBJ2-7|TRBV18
CASSPAHEQYF
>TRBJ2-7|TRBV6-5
CASSYSGQDPYEQYF
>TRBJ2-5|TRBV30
CAWTTGLLIQETQYF
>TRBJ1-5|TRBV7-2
CASSLGPSSQHF
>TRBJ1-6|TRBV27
CASTPSLDSPLHF
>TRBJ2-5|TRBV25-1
CASSEYIDSGETQYF
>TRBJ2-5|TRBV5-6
CASSILLRTGAETQYF
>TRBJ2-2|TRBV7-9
CASTDAGAGELFF
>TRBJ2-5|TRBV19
CASGPLESRETQYF
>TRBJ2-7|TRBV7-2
CASSLGGGFGYEQYF
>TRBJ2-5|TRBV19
CASGTGAARAQYF
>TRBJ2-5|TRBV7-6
CASSFGGRGGETQYF
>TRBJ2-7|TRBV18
CASSPWADYSYEQYF
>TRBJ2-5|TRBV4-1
CASSLRTGGGRETQYF
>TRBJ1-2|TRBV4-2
CASSRNMDREGGYTF
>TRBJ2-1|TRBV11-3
CASSLYLPAGAQRNEQFF
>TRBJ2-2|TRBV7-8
CASSLAPRGLNTGELFF
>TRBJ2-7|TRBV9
CASSPTAPGRGAHYEQYF